The rows below give T cell receptor beta chains drawn from one sample of a study of T-cell memory formation after mild COVID-19. TCRdb re-derived calls from the 5' RACE reads in MiXCR, one entry per CDR3 protein. The sample gives fewer than 450,000 distinct CDR3 sequences, roughly 21% of which show up once; around 12% is in the top ten. Sequences were obtained from PBMCs or a T cell subset sorted from them (not recorded which). These receptor sequences come from an adult woman who had mild COVID-19 (a few samples of this study predate the infection). Cell type and time point are not known. The CDR3 runs from the conserved cysteine through the conserved F or W. Where a row states a size, it is once, few, many or the class of an expanded clone; other rows omit it.

>few|TRBV20-1|TRBJ2-3
CSARDMERRMLRGDTQYF
>-|TRBV5-1|TRBJ1-1
CASSVSQVNTEAFF
>few|TRBV5-1|TRBJ2-2
CASSFGGLGNTGELFF
>-|TRBV6-2/TRBV6-3|TRBJ2-7
CASSYGSEYEQYF
>-|TRBV7-8|TRBJ2-7
CASSLGALYEQYF
>few|TRBV12-3/TRBV12-4|TRBJ1-2
CASSSMGRIYGYTF
>few|TRBV19|TRBJ2-5
CASSGGTTQETQYF
>few|TRBV7-2|TRBJ2-5
CASSLAFPGTQYF
>few|TRBV7-7|TRBJ2-5
CASSMDVQETQYF
>-|TRBV6-5|TRBJ1-1
CASSYKSGNTEAFF
>-|TRBV11-3|TRBJ2-7
CASREPGPAYEQYF
>-|TRBV28|TRBJ2-1
CASSPGQGNEQFF
>few|TRBV28|TRBJ1-1
CASSFSGTGEEAFF
>-|TRBV25-1|TRBJ2-1
CASSGGGSGISNEQFF
>many|TRBV12-3/TRBV12-4|TRBJ2-7
CASSYGLAGGDEQYF
>-|TRBV14|TRBJ2-2
CASSQVRLHGELFF
>few|TRBV12-3/TRBV12-4|TRBJ1-2
CATATGANYGYTF
>few|TRBV12-3/TRBV12-4|TRBJ2-6
CASRLGGDGNVLTF
>few|TRBV5-1|TRBJ1-2
CASSEDRGTGYGYTF
>-|TRBV5-1|TRBJ2-7
CASSLVVGSREQYF
>few|TRBV5-6|TRBJ2-1
CASSSQGAEQFF
>-|TRBV4-1|TRBJ1-1
CASSRAGGVTEAFF
>few|TRBV29-1|TRBJ2-7
CSVPSTGGYEQYF
>-|TRBV2|TRBJ2-7
CASRGTSGIYYEQYF
>few|TRBV5-1|TRBJ2-7
CASSLDNEQYF
>-|TRBV20-1|TRBJ2-5
CSARRDSAETQYF
>-|TRBV5-1|TRBJ2-3
CASRASSSTDTQYF
>-|TRBV5-1|TRBJ2-7
CASSLEGHTYEQYF
>few|TRBV5-6|TRBJ2-1
CASSLDRRFYNEQFF
>-|TRBV7-9|TRBJ1-4
CASSFLTENEKLFF
>-|TRBV24-1|TRBJ2-1
CATSEGIAGGRYNEQFF
>-|TRBV7-2|TRBJ1-6
CASSLASVQGWSSYNSPLHF
>few|TRBV7-3|TRBJ2-3
CASSPAGVSQYTQYF
>few|TRBV5-6|TRBJ2-1
CASSLVQRNEQFF
>-|TRBV6-8|TRBJ2-7
CASEHYSYEQYF
>few|TRBV7-2|TRBJ1-1
CASSLQPAEAFF
>few|TRBV7-3|TRBJ2-3
CASSPLGTGGDTQYF
>-|TRBV28|TRBJ1-2
CASSFGGEGGYTF
>few|TRBV6-5|TRBJ2-7
CASSYVGKSYEQYF
>-|TRBV5-5|TRBJ1-2
CASSLREGANYGYTF
>-|TRBV7-7|TRBJ2-5
CASSLASRGETQYF
>few|TRBV7-2|TRBJ2-3
CASSLGAGLAGHTQYF